The 25 T cell receptor beta chains in this list originate from one sample, sequenced in a study of T cells after yellow fever vaccination. Via MiXCR, TCRdb re-called the 5' RACE reads, giving one row per CDR3 protein. The sample holds a few hundred thousand distinct CDR3 sequences; about 5.2% are singletons and the top ten take roughly 3.5%. Here the sequenced sample was CD4+ T cells sorted from PBMCs, taken on the day of the yellow fever booster vaccination. All receptors come from a young man who received the YFV17D yellow fever vaccine.

A word on this clonotype: A single base separates this from a much larger clone, so it may be a read error. DNA of the CDR3: TGTGCCAGCAGCTTAGGGGGGCTGGAGGGAAACACCACATATTTT. Protein product: CASSLGGLEGNTTYF. V usage is TRBV7-2 and J usage is TRBJ1-3; maybe TRBD1 (6 bases). CDR1 and CDR2 (germline): SGHTA, FQGNSA. This CDR3 has 15 amino acids.

The sample holds a few counts of this clonotype. One end of the junction does not line up with germline, which may come from a read error. The chain employs TRBV7-7 and TRBJ1-5; D gene unclear. CDR3 length: 13 amino acids. The germline CDR1 and CDR2 sequences are SSHAT and FNYEAQ (reference sequence). DNA of the CDR3: TGTGCTAGCAGCTTAGATCGTTGGGCGCCCCAGCATTTT. Translated, it gives CASSLDRWAPQHF.

This clonotype occurred a few times. This rearrangement joins TRBV2 to TRBJ2-5, with D perhaps TRBD1 (5 bases). Germline V gives CDR1 SNHLY, CDR2 FYNNEI. This CDR3 spans 13 amino acids. Trimming removed 6 bases from V and 4 bases from J, with 12 bases in between. CDR3 nucleotide sequence: TGTGCCAGCAGCGCAGGGATCTTAGAGACCCAGTACTTC. It is translated as CASSAGILETQYF.

Ten or more counts support this clonotype. The chain combines TRBV10-3 with TRBJ1-1; D not resolved. V gave up 3 bases and J gave up 1 base, with 9 bases separating them. The germline CDR1 and CDR2 sequences are ENHRY and SYGVKD. The length of the CDR3 is 14 residues. The CDR3 spells CAISDMTENTEAFF. The CDR3, as DNA: TGTGCCATCAGTGATATGACCGAGAACACTGAAGCTTTCTTT.

The V and J genes are TRBV7-2 and TRBJ1-5, with 8 positions matching TRBD1. Trimming took 2 bases from V and 6 from J; bases not matched to a gene: 15. Germline V gene data show CDR1 as SGHTA and CDR2 as FQGNSA. This CDR3 spans 18 amino acids. The chain's CDR3 is CASSLRPAGQGMGQPQHF. Here the CDR3 DNA reads TGTGCCAGCAGCTTACGCCCGGCAGGACAGGGTATGGGTCAGCCCCAGCATTTT.

This clonotype came up a few times. The chain uses TRBV5-1 and TRBJ2-7; 8 bases match TRBD1. The germline V gene has CDR1 SGHRS and CDR2 YFSETQ. This CDR3 spans 15 amino acids. V trimming: 6 bases; J trimming: 1 base; junction bases outside the gene matches: 9. CDR3 sequence (DNA): TGCGCCAGCAAGGGGGCGGGACAGGCATCCTACGAGCAGTACTTC. Protein: CASKGAGQASYEQYF.

This clonotype showed up just a few times. The gene calls are TRBV4-2 and TRBJ1-1; D might be TRBD1 (6 bases). Trimming took off 4 bases at V and 11 bases at J, with 14 bases between the two ends. The CDR3 totals 12 residues. The germline CDR1 and CDR2 sequences are LGHNA and YNFKEQ. For the CDR3, the DNA is TGTGCCAGCAGCCCCGACAGGATACGGGCTTTCTTT. Amino acids: CASSPDRIRAFF.

The V call is TRBV20-1, the J call TRBJ1-6, with a possible D match to TRBD1 (6 bases). Looked up from germline, CDR1 is DFQATT and CDR2 is SNEGSKA (reference sequence). The V end lost 2 bases, the J end lost 7 bases, and 9 bases lay between the germline ends. The CDR3 sequence is 13 residues long. The CDR3 protein is CSARQGRNSPLHF. The CDR3 DNA reads as TGCAGTGCTAGACAGGGGCGGAATTCACCCCTCCACTTT.

The chain recombines TRBV27 with TRBJ2-3; 14 nucleotides line up with TRBD2. V lost 8 bases, J lost 1 base, and 14 bases stayed unmatched. Germline CDR1 is MNHEY and CDR2 is SMNVEV (reference sequence). The CDR3 is 19 residues long. The CDR3 sequence: CASARSGLAGAQGTDTQYF. The CDR3 nucleotides read TGTGCCAGCGCCCGGTCGGGACTAGCGGGGGCCCAAGGCACAGATACGCAGTATTTT.

This clonotype was picked up many times. The rearrangement links TRBV27 to TRBJ1-5; D remains ambiguous. The V gene's germline CDR1 is MNHEY and CDR2 SMNVEV (reference sequence). This CDR3 has 13 residues. The V gene lost 3 bases and the J gene lost 6 bases, with 9 bases spanning the gap. The CDR3 DNA is TGTGCCAGCAGTTTCCAACCGGGTCAGCCCCAGCATTTT. This encodes CASSFQPGQPQHF.

This chain joins TRBV5-1 and TRBJ1-1; no definite D call. The germline V gene encodes CDR1 SGHRS and CDR2 YFSETQ. This CDR3 contains 14 residues. Trimming cost V 0 bases and J 1 base, with 7 bases left between them. The CDR3 sequence: CASSLGAENTEAFF. Here the CDR3 DNA reads TGCGCCAGCAGCTTGGGGGCAGAGAACACTGAAGCTTTCTTT.

In this sample, this clonotype turned up a few times. The V gene is TRBV2, the J gene TRBJ1-5, with 8 bases that match TRBD1. The germline V gene has CDR1 SNHLY and CDR2 FYNNEI. V shed 7 bases and J 6 bases; nucleotides not matched to a gene: 8. The CDR3 sequence is 14 residues long. This CDR3 reads CASKTGEGRQPQHF. The CDR3 DNA reads as TGTGCCAGCAAGACAGGGGAGGGCCGTCAGCCCCAGCATTTT.

This chain joins TRBV4-3 and TRBJ1-1; D is possibly TRBD1 (5 bases). Trimming removed 1 base at V and 1 base at J, with 7 bases between. The CDR3 loop spans 14 amino acids. Germline CDR1 is LGHNA and CDR2 is YSLEER. In DNA, the CDR3 is TGCGCCAGCAGCCAAGCACAGGAGAACACTGAAGCTTTCTTT. Translated: CASSQAQENTEAFF.

This clonotype has a handful of counts. The V call is TRBV5-8, the J call TRBJ2-7; D gene uncertain. The CDR3 covers 15 residues. V dropped 4 bases and J dropped 6 bases, with 20 bases sitting between them. Per germline, CDR1 SGHTS and CDR2 YDEGEE. The CDR3 sequence is CASSSGMDVPGEQYF. The CDR3, as DNA: TGTGCCAGCAGCAGTGGCATGGACGTTCCCGGCGAGCAGTACTTC.

The sample holds many counts of this clonotype. V gene TRBV5-1 combines with J gene TRBJ2-1, with D tentatively TRBD1 or TRBD2 (5 bases each). The CDR3 is made up of 16 amino acids. In germline, CDR1 is SGHRS, CDR2 YFSETQ. V was trimmed by 0 bases and J by 0 bases, leaving 10 bases between them. For the CDR3, the DNA is TGCGCCAGCAGCTTGGGGGGGAGTGGCTCCTACAATGAGCAGTTCTTC. Its protein product is CASSLGGSGSYNEQFF.

This clonotype was observed a handful of times. V is TRBV9 and J is TRBJ2-3; D gene uncertain. The V and J ends lost 3 bases and 2 bases respectively, with 4 bases between them. From germline, CDR1 is SGDLS and CDR2 YYNGEE. This CDR3 comprises 12 residues. The CDR3 region is CASSGTTDTQYF. In nucleotides, the CDR3 is TGTGCCAGCAGCGGGACCACAGATACGCAGTATTTT.

This clonotype was recorded a few times. The chain carries TRBV6-5 and TRBJ2-1; 13 nucleotides line up with TRBD2. Germline V lookup: CDR1 MNHEY, CDR2 SVGAGI. V gave up 5 bases and J gave up 7 bases; unmatched junction bases: 11. There are 17 residues in the CDR3. The CDR3 sequence is CASSRRRTSGGRNEQFF. CDR3 in DNA: TGTGCCAGCAGTCGCCGCAGGACTAGCGGGGGCCGGAATGAGCAGTTCTTC.

This rearrangement joins TRBV7-2 to TRBJ1-3; no reliable D call. The CDR3 is made up of 15 amino acids. V was trimmed by 1 base and J by 2 bases, leaving 9 bases between them. The germline V gene has CDR1 SGHTA and CDR2 FQGNSA. The CDR3 DNA reads TGTGCCAGCAGCTTAGTTGGAGGGACTGGAAACACCATATATTTT. Amino acid sequence: CASSLVGGTGNTIYF.

This clonotype was picked up many times. This chain links TRBV2 with TRBJ1-5; D remains ambiguous. The V and J ends lost 7 bases and 3 bases respectively, with 13 bases between them. Germline-derived CDR1 and CDR2 are SNHLY and FYNNEI. This CDR3 has 14 residues. The CDR3 spells CASNEQNLNQPQHF. In DNA form, the CDR3 reads TGTGCCAGCAATGAGCAGAACCTCAATCAGCCCCAGCATTTT.

The chain employs TRBV19 and TRBJ2-7; possible D gene TRBD2, 5 bases. Trimming took 3 bases from V and 2 from J, leaving 11 bases between them. This CDR3 comprises 14 residues. CDR1 is LNHDA, CDR2 SQIVND, per germline (reference sequence). CDR3 coding DNA: TGTGCCAGTAGTATTTCCCGGAGGACCTACGAGCAGTACTTC. Translation gives CASSISRRTYEQYF.

The V and J genes are TRBV5-4 and TRBJ2-6, with D perhaps given as TRBD1 or TRBD2 (5 bases each). Germline V gene sequence: CDR1 SGHNT, CDR2 YYREEE (reference sequence). Between the trimmed V and J ends, which lost 3 bases and 4 bases, there was a span of 11 bases. This CDR3 is built from 15 residues. The CDR3 is CASSSGTEGANVLTF. The CDR3 region has the DNA TGTGCCAGCAGCTCGGGGACCGAAGGGGCCAACGTCCTGACTTTC.

This clonotype appeared a few times. This chain links TRBV19 with TRBJ2-1, with 8 bases fitting TRBD1. V was clipped by 1 base and J by 5 bases; unmatched bases: 10. Germline V gene data show CDR1 as LNHDA and CDR2 as SQIVND (reference sequence). This CDR3 spans 17 amino acids. The CDR3 loop is CASSIAGGQGANNEQFF. The CDR3 DNA sequence: TGTGCCAGTAGTATAGCTGGTGGGCAGGGGGCTAACAATGAGCAGTTCTTC.

This clonotype was found many times. The chain's CDR3 is CASSEMTASVGNGELFF. CDR3 DNA: TGTGCCAGCAGTGAGATGACAGCCTCGGTAGGAAACGGGGAGCTGTTTTTT. The chain couples TRBV2 to TRBJ2-2, with D possibly matching TRBD1 (5 bases). Germline CDR1 SNHLY, CDR2 FYNNEI. With 3 bases removed from V and 7 bases from J, the gap between germline ends came to 21 bases. The CDR3 consists of 17 residues.

This clonotype was counted at least ten times. The rearrangement joins TRBV5-1 to TRBJ2-2; 7 bases are shared with TRBD1. The CDR3 runs to 15 residues. Germline V gene lookup returns CDR1 SGHRS and CDR2 YFSETQ. The V gene end was trimmed by 4 bases and the J gene end by 1 base; junction bases not matched to a gene: 4. The CDR3 here is CASSLGTVNTGELFF. The CDR3 DNA sequence: TGCGCCAGCAGCCTAGGGACAGTGAACACCGGGGAGCTGTTTTTT.

This clonotype was seen repeatedly, ten times or more. The J gene is TRBJ2-3, the V gene TRBV9; no clear D gene. V was trimmed by 4 bases and J by 4 bases, leaving 16 bases between them. The germline V gene has CDR1 SGDLS and CDR2 YYNGEE. This CDR3 region has 15 residues. The CDR3 is CASSITPDPPDTQYF. The CDR3 coding sequence is TGTGCCAGCAGCATCACTCCCGACCCTCCAGATACGCAGTATTTT.